Reported below is one T cell receptor (beta chain). This CDR3 contains 19 residues. The V segment lost 6 bases and the J segment 6 bases; nucleotides outside the gene matches: 21. Per germline, CDR1 MNHEY and CDR2 SMNVEV (reference sequence). The record originates from a study of blood T cell repertoires in COVID-19. Study background: COVID-19 samples from acute and convalescent phases originated in the United States, Italy and Spain. The analysed material was cDNA or gDNA that came from T cells, B-cell-depleted T cells, or PBMCs.

Study processing details: Reference gene primers were amplified, and this amplification served to estimate nucleated cell counts. Using immunoSEQ multiplex PCR, the repertoire was profiled, and TCRdb retains in-frame clones only, with some absent. V, J and clone size reflect that table, while D and trimming were determined from the DNA. The data hold around 100,000 clones, with around 90% observed a single time. The sequence came from an older woman with acute or convalescent COVID-19. V usage is TRBV27 and J usage is TRBJ1-5, with 9 bases identical to TRBD1. Sequencing was carried out using peripheral blood. As DNA, the CDR3 is TGTGCCAGCAGCCCACTTGTCCCGGGACAGGGTAAAGGGGGTCAGCCCCAGCATTTT. Its translation is CASSPLVPGQGKGGQPQHF.